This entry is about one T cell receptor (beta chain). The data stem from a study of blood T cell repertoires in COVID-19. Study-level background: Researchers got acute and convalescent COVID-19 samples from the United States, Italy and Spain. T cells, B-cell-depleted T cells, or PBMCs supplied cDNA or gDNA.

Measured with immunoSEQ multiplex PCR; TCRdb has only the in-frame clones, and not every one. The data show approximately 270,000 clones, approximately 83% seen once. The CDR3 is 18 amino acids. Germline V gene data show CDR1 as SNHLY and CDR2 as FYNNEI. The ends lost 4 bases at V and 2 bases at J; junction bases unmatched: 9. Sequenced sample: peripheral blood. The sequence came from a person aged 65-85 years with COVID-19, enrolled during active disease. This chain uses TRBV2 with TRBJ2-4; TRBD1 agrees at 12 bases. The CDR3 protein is CASSVGTGGWGTKNIQYF. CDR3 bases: TGTGCCAGCAGTGTCGGGACAGGGGGCTGGGGGACCAAAAACATTCAGTACTTC.